This entry describes one T cell receptor (beta chain). Its specific antigen is unknown. Base quality data are lacking; no much larger clone is found one base away. The source of the sample is a study of cytomegalovirus exposure and HLA in healthy donors (dated by TCRdb to the late 2010s). For context, the study as a whole: An earlier analysis of approximately 640 of the donors reported about 250 Gb of sequence data and around 110 million unique TCR beta sequences from about 180 million T cells. An early release covering roughly 640 HLA-typed donors comprised approximately 290 gigabases of sequencing data and roughly 85 million unique TCR sequences. Of the roughly 400 genotyped donors, approximately 83% fell in the genetic ancestry cluster associated with self-reported Caucasian donors. The study was designed to test whether signatures of past pathogen exposure could be identified by cataloging public T cell receptors. The study profiled the T cell repertoires of 666 subjects by immunosequencing and related them to cytomegalovirus serostatus. In addition to the first cohort of 650 to 800 subjects, a separate validation cohort of approximately 120 different subjects was used. To predict cytomegalovirus infection status, the study brought together high-throughput TCR immunosequencing, statistical association of individual TCRs with disease status, and machine learning. To study patterns of TCR occurrence, a later analysis re-analyzed previously published TCR beta repertoires from several hundred donors and added high-resolution HLA genotyping. Rather than using new phenotypic data, the later analysis identified candidate immune exposures from TCR beta sequences and from how often those sequences occurred across donors. An earlier analysis of approximately 580 of the donors used high-throughput TCR beta sequencing to judge whether each TCR beta V gene segment behaved as functional or pseudogenic. Donor age, sex, ethnicity and CMV serostatus were compiled together with the repertoire data. Genome-wide SNP genotypes for about 65% of the 666 donors were used in a later genetic analysis, which treated that subset as a discovery cohort. Every discovery cohort repertoire had been produced on one sequencing platform. HLA typing covered class I and class II loci at four-digit resolution. The number of donors typed differed by locus, with about 629-630 for A, B, C, DRB1 and DQB1, roughly 550 for DQA1, 600 to 610 for DPA1, and over 400 for DPB1. About 5 DR-DQ haplotypes were handled as single units for association and clustering, since linkage in the cohort was strong. Among some 400 genotyped donors of the cohort, an average of around 240,000 unique TCR beta nucleotide sequences was sequenced per donor, of which approximately 18% were non-productive. Findings and caveats that apply to the study as a whole: A group of highly shared sequence variants was considered likely to be a technical artifact of the sequencing pipeline. A later analysis associated 17,000 or so TCR beta sequences with specific HLA alleles at a false discovery rate of 0.05. The cohort was sequenced for TCR beta chains only, and without alpha or paired-chain data the features that could be detected were limited. The authors suggested that the approach could potentially be generalized to other disease states and immunological phenotypes. A few of the identified cytomegalovirus-associated TCR beta chains were confirmed in vitro to be specific for cytomegalovirus antigens. When HLA alleles, especially DR and DQ, strongly co-occurred, TCR associations were difficult to assign to individual alleles. An association between a missense DCLRE1C variant and V-gene and J-gene trimming of TCR beta chains was found in a later genetic analysis and replicated in an independent cohort. The only immune exposure information available for the cohort was CMV serostatus. The classifier was reported to diagnose cytomegalovirus status with high specificity and sensitivity in both the original cohort and the validation cohort. Most TCR sequences were seen in very few donors, while some public TCRs were found in many individuals. A later analysis found that HLA-associated TCR beta chains were more clonally expanded and had lower generation probabilities than equally common non-associated chains. In a later analysis, several top co-occurrence clusters were reported to appear linked to parvovirus B19, influenza, CMV and Epstein-Barr virus. Because HLA typing was missing for some donors at each locus, association tests included only the typed subset. Compared with the approximately 670-donor mean, donors in an Asian-associated ancestry cluster had fewer N-insertions in productive TCRs, according to a later genetic analysis. Roughly 15 rarely observed V segments, including chromosome 9 orphons, were excluded from the earlier analysis of a few hundred of the donors because counts were too low. Some IMGT-functional V segments, including TRBV6-2 and TRBV6-3, could not be told apart with the 87-base-pair reads, so those segments were excluded. Presence/absence analyses assumed roughly uniform sequencing depth across donors, an assumption that may not hold. A later analysis found that most CMV-associated TCR beta chains appeared HLA-restricted, with HLA associations seemingly driven largely by CMV exposure. Correlated functional status among segregating V segments might reflect linkage disequilibrium, but an unknown experimental factor could not be ruled out. According to a later analysis, TCR association rates differed among HLA loci, with DRB1 alleles showing the most associated TCRs and HLA-C alleles showing the fewest. Broadly in line with IMGT annotations, most TCR beta V segments showed up in productive rearrangements about 90% or about 30% of the time in an earlier analysis of a few hundred of the donors. The study gave a list of around 170 TCR beta chains associated with cytomegalovirus. A further reported finding was that TCR beta sequences accurately predicted the HLA-A and HLA-B alleles for most subjects in the first cohort.

The cohort consisted of approximately 670 healthy bone marrow donors. All cohort members were sampled while nominally healthy, although unrecorded immune exposures were likely present. The donor was CMV seropositive and was included in the group of 250 to 350 seropositive cohort members. Every donor gave a peripheral blood sample, and the peripheral blood mononuclear cells from that sample were used for TCR beta sequencing. Genomic DNA was extracted from the blood cell samples with the Qiagen DNeasy Blood Extraction Kit. The CDR3 goes from the cysteine to the phenylalanine over 15 residues. Here the CDR3 DNA is all that survives: 45 bases in frame from base 1. The V end gives up 1 base and the J end 3 bases, leaving 1 base in the junction not matched to a gene. The germline V gene encodes CDR1 SGDLS and CDR2 YYNGEE. The library was produced with the immunoSEQ multiplex PCR assay. The multiplex PCR relied on a mix of 60 forward primers for TCR Vbeta segments and 13 reverse primers for TCR Jbeta segments. A multiplex PCR assay on genomic DNA amplified the CDR3 region of rearranged TCR beta genes. Amplified TCR beta libraries were sequenced as 87-base-pair reads on the Illumina HiSeq System. On the authors' methods: Across the 500 to 750 repertoires, a later analysis counted 78 million or so unique TCR beta chains, about 10 million of which were shared by at least two donors. A nearest-neighbor algorithm error-corrected the raw reads and collapsed the reads into unique sequences, merging closely related sequences to remove PCR and sequencing errors. V, D and J gene segments were assigned by aligning CDR3 sequences to IMGT reference sequences. Each retained sequence needed at least a six-nucleotide match to both a V gene segment and a J gene segment. A rearrangement counted as productive if the CDR3 had no stop codons and remained in frame with V and J, and every other rearrangement counted as non-productive. CDR3 was defined by IMGT convention, running from the second conserved V-encoded cysteine to the conserved J-encoded phenylalanine. The earlier analysis of 587 of the donors excluded any sequence lacking an unambiguous match to a single V gene segment. An earlier analysis of a few hundred of the donors called V segments functional above 56.7% productive rearrangements and segregating when the between-donor standard deviation exceeded 5%. A statistical classification framework was built for diagnosing cytomegalovirus status from the catalog of TCR beta chain sequences. V and J gene assignment, in a later analysis, came from comparing TCR nucleotide sequences with IMGT/GENE-DB human TR gene sequences. A later analysis assigned CDR3 sequences and most-parsimonious VDJ recombination scenarios with the TCRdist pipeline. A later analysis defined each TCR beta chain by its CDR3 amino acid sequence plus V-gene family, and excluded reads lacking a unique V-gene family. A later analysis removed 550 to 700 highly shared, low-generation-probability nucleotide sequences to deal with suspected cross-contamination and a sequencing artifact. In a later analysis, a clonal expansion index was calculated for each public chain from normalized within-repertoire ranks of inferred template counts. A later analysis computed generation probabilities with a VDJ recombination model fitted to out-of-frame rearrangements, and checked the results against IGoR. Hypergeometric tests were used in a later analysis to score TCR-TCR, TCR-HLA and TCR-CMV co-occurrence, with a repertoire-size bias correction applied to the TCR pairs. A later analysis estimated false discovery rates by permuting HLA or CMV assignments 20 times. In a later analysis, co-occurring TCRs were grouped using DBSCAN, and TCRdist sequence similarity was added for clustering within HLA-allele-positive subsets. Repertoires with fewer than 30,000 or more than 120,000 public chains, plus five repertoires with anomalous nucleotide sharing, were excluded from co-occurrence clustering. The clones in this table, taken by TCRdb from immuneACCESS, are in-frame only. Not every clone is retained; where verified, under half of the shortfall comes from an unresolved V gene, and the cause of the rest is unknown. The DNA was the basis for D and trimming; V, J and clone size are from that table. The sample data list approximately 220,000 clones, and about 81% of these were observed just once. The ten largest clonotypes hold nearly 6% of the sample.

The V gene is TRBV9 and the J gene is TRBJ2-5, with 12 bases aligning to TRBD2. The sequence came from a man aged 40-49 years in good health and CMV-seropositive. Material for sequencing was PBMCs. The DNA reads TGTGCCAGCAGCGTAACTAGCGGGAGGAAAGAGACCCAGTACTTC. It encodes CASSVTSGRKETQYF.